Listed below are T cell receptor beta chains from one sample, sequenced in a study of blood T cell repertoires in COVID-19. Generated by immunoSEQ multiplex PCR, the TCRdb table keeps only in-frame clones and is missing some. In the table there are 250,000 to 400,000 clones, 75% to 90% of which are singletons. The source material was PBMCs or T cells enriched from blood (not recorded which). All receptors derive from a man aged 60 to 69 who had recovered from COVID-19. CDR3s include the opening cysteine and the closing phenylalanine or tryptophan. D genes are given only for firm matches. Only part of the rows carry a size: once, few, many, or a class if the clone is expanded.

v_call: TRBV6-5
j_call: TRBJ2-2
d_call: TRBD2
clone_size: NA
cdr3_nt: TGTGCCAGCAGTCCGGGACTAGCGGGTCCCGGGGAGCTGTTTTTT
cdr3_aa: CASSPGLAGPGELFF

v_call: TRBV4-1
j_call: TRBJ2-7
d_call: TRBD2
clone_size: NA
cdr3_nt: TGCGCCAGCAGCCATTTTCTAGCGGGAGGTGTGGATAGAGGTTACGAGCAGTACTTC
cdr3_aa: CASSHFLAGGVDRGYEQYF

v_call: TRBV6-6
j_call: TRBJ2-2
d_call: NA
clone_size: NA
cdr3_nt: TGTGCCAGCAGTCCGCGTCTGGGGGGTACCACCGGGGAGCTGTTTTTT
cdr3_aa: CASSPRLGGTTGELFF

v_call: TRBV18
j_call: TRBJ2-7
d_call: TRBD2
clone_size: NA
cdr3_nt: TGTGCCAGCTCAGAGGGACTAGCGGGAGGTGTTGGTGAGCAGTACTTC
cdr3_aa: CASSEGLAGGVGEQYF

v_call: TRBV27
j_call: TRBJ1-6
d_call: TRBD1
clone_size: few
cdr3_nt: TGTGCCAGCAGTAGCGGACAGGGGAGTTATTCACCCCTCCACTTT
cdr3_aa: CASSSGQGSYSPLHF

v_call: TRBV6-5
j_call: TRBJ1-1
d_call: TRBD1
clone_size: NA
cdr3_nt: TGTGCCAGCAGCCGAGACAGGGGGAACACTGAAGCTTTCTTT
cdr3_aa: CASSRDRGNTEAFF

v_call: TRBV10-1
j_call: TRBJ2-4
d_call: TRBD1
clone_size: NA
cdr3_nt: TGCGCCAGCAGTGGAGCCGGGACAGGGGATAGAAACATTCAGTACTTC
cdr3_aa: CASSGAGTGDRNIQYF

v_call: TRBV6-5
j_call: TRBJ1-2
d_call: NA
clone_size: NA
cdr3_nt: TGTGCCAGCAGTTACGCCAGACAGACTAACTATGGCTACACCTTC
cdr3_aa: CASSYARQTNYGYTF

v_call: TRBV19
j_call: TRBJ1-1
d_call: NA
clone_size: NA
cdr3_nt: TGTGCCAGTAAGACAGGTTTGAACACTGAAGCTTTCTTT
cdr3_aa: CASKTGLNTEAFF

v_call: TRBV6-5
j_call: TRBJ2-1
d_call: TRBD1
clone_size: NA
cdr3_nt: TGTGCCAGCGGGACAGGGAGTAGGTGGTTCTTC
cdr3_aa: CASGTGSRWFF

v_call: TRBV12-3/TRBV12-4
j_call: TRBJ2-7
d_call: NA
clone_size: NA
cdr3_nt: TGTGCCAGCAGTAAGGGACTCGCCTACGAGCAGTACTTC
cdr3_aa: CASSKGLAYEQYF

v_call: TRBV6-5
j_call: TRBJ2-7
d_call: NA
clone_size: NA
cdr3_nt: TGTGCCAGCAGTTACTCCCCCGGAGCACCAACCTACGAGCAGTACTTC
cdr3_aa: CASSYSPGAPTYEQYF

v_call: TRBV11-2
j_call: TRBJ2-7
d_call: NA
clone_size: NA
cdr3_nt: TGTGCCAGCAGCACCTTTCCGGGTGACGAGCAGTACTTC
cdr3_aa: CASSTFPGDEQYF

v_call: TRBV6-5
j_call: TRBJ1-1
d_call: NA
clone_size: NA
cdr3_nt: TGTGCCAGCAGTTCCAGGACAGCCTACACTGAAGCTTTCTTT
cdr3_aa: CASSSRTAYTEAFF

v_call: TRBV13
j_call: TRBJ2-7
d_call: NA
clone_size: few
cdr3_nt: TGTGCCAGCAGCTTAGAGATCGGCGGAAGCTCCTACGAGCAGTACTTC
cdr3_aa: CASSLEIGGSSYEQYF

v_call: TRBV30
j_call: TRBJ2-3
d_call: TRBD2
clone_size: NA
cdr3_nt: TGTGCCTGGAGTGTAGGGCTAGCGGGAGTCACAGATACGCAGTATTTT
cdr3_aa: CAWSVGLAGVTDTQYF

v_call: TRBV7-2
j_call: TRBJ2-7
d_call: NA
clone_size: NA
cdr3_nt: TGTGCCAGCAGCTCACAGGGAGCCTACGAGCAGTACTTC
cdr3_aa: CASSSQGAYEQYF

v_call: TRBV6-5
j_call: TRBJ1-2
d_call: TRBD1
clone_size: NA
cdr3_nt: TGTGCCAGCAGAAACAGGGGGCGCCTGGATGGCTACACCTTC
cdr3_aa: CASRNRGRLDGYTF

v_call: TRBV5-1
j_call: TRBJ2-3
d_call: NA
clone_size: NA
cdr3_nt: TGCGCCAGCAGCTTTTCCGGACTAAGCACAGATACGCAGTATTTT
cdr3_aa: CASSFSGLSTDTQYF

v_call: TRBV4-1
j_call: TRBJ2-2
d_call: NA
clone_size: NA
cdr3_nt: TGCGCCAGCAGCCAAGATCGCCCAGGTCTCACCGGGGAGCTGTTTTTT
cdr3_aa: CASSQDRPGLTGELFF

v_call: TRBV29-1
j_call: TRBJ2-5
d_call: NA
clone_size: NA
cdr3_nt: TGCAGCGTTGCGCAGGGAGGAGAGACCCAGTACTTC
cdr3_aa: CSVAQGGETQYF

v_call: TRBV28
j_call: TRBJ2-1
d_call: TRBD2
clone_size: NA
cdr3_nt: TGTGCCAGCAGAAAAGCCGGCGGGAGCTACAATGAGCAGTTCTTC
cdr3_aa: CASRKAGGSYNEQFF

v_call: TRBV6-5
j_call: TRBJ1-1
d_call: NA
clone_size: NA
cdr3_nt: TGTGCCAGTGGAGAGAACACTGAAGCTTTCTTT
cdr3_aa: CASGENTEAFF

v_call: TRBV5-5
j_call: TRBJ2-1
d_call: NA
clone_size: NA
cdr3_nt: TGTGCCAGCAGCTTGCTCACACTAGCCCCCAATGAGCAGTTCTTC
cdr3_aa: CASSLLTLAPNEQFF

v_call: TRBV5-1
j_call: TRBJ2-1
d_call: TRBD2
clone_size: NA
cdr3_nt: TGCGCCAGCAGCTTGCTGACTAGCGGGAGTTATGAGCAGTTCTTC
cdr3_aa: CASSLLTSGSYEQFF

v_call: TRBV28
j_call: TRBJ2-1
d_call: TRBD1
clone_size: NA
cdr3_nt: TGTGCCAGCAGTGAAACCGGGACAGGTTACAATGAGCAGTTCTTC
cdr3_aa: CASSETGTGYNEQFF

v_call: TRBV7-2
j_call: TRBJ2-3
d_call: TRBD1
clone_size: NA
cdr3_nt: TGTGCCAGCAGCTTAGGGACAGGGGGCGGGGATACGCAGTATTTT
cdr3_aa: CASSLGTGGGDTQYF

v_call: TRBV7-3
j_call: TRBJ1-2
d_call: NA
clone_size: few
cdr3_nt: TGTGCCAGCAGCTTAACCCAGGGCGTGGGCTACACCTTC
cdr3_aa: CASSLTQGVGYTF

v_call: TRBV9
j_call: TRBJ2-5
d_call: NA
clone_size: once
cdr3_nt: TGTGCCAGCAGCGTAGTCGGGCGGCAGGGGCGAGAGACCCAGTACTTC
cdr3_aa: CASSVVGRQGRETQYF

v_call: TRBV5-1
j_call: TRBJ2-2
d_call: TRBD1
clone_size: NA
cdr3_nt: TGCGCCAGCAGCTCTCGACAGGGGGCGGGCACCGGGGAGCTGTTTTTT
cdr3_aa: CASSSRQGAGTGELFF

v_call: TRBV19
j_call: TRBJ1-1
d_call: NA
clone_size: NA
cdr3_nt: TGTGCCAGTAGTATAGGGACATTGAACACTGAAGCTTTCTTT
cdr3_aa: CASSIGTLNTEAFF

v_call: TRBV19
j_call: TRBJ1-5
d_call: TRBD1
clone_size: NA
cdr3_nt: TGTGCCAGTAGTATCCCGGGACAGGATTATCAGCCCCAGCATTTT
cdr3_aa: CASSIPGQDYQPQHF

v_call: TRBV5-4
j_call: TRBJ2-7
d_call: NA
clone_size: NA
cdr3_nt: TGTGCCAGCAGCTTGAGGACTGGGGGCAGTAGCTACGAGCAGTACTTC
cdr3_aa: CASSLRTGGSSYEQYF

v_call: TRBV28
j_call: TRBJ1-5
d_call: NA
clone_size: NA
cdr3_nt: TGTGCCAGCAGCCGCTCGGGGGGTGAGGCTCAGCCCCAGCATTTT
cdr3_aa: CASSRSGGEAQPQHF

v_call: TRBV11-3
j_call: TRBJ2-5
d_call: NA
clone_size: NA
cdr3_nt: TGTGCCAGCAGCCTAGCCCGACGAGGGCAGAAAGAGACCCAGTACTTC
cdr3_aa: CASSLARRGQKETQYF

v_call: TRBV7-2
j_call: TRBJ2-1
d_call: TRBD2
clone_size: NA
cdr3_nt: TGTGCCAGCGGGGGGGGGTCTCGCAATGAGCAGTTCTTC
cdr3_aa: CASGGGSRNEQFF

v_call: TRBV13
j_call: TRBJ2-1
d_call: NA
clone_size: NA
cdr3_nt: TGTGCCAGCAGCGCGTACAGTGAGCAGTTCTTC
cdr3_aa: CASSAYSEQFF

v_call: TRBV11-2
j_call: TRBJ2-5
d_call: NA
clone_size: NA
cdr3_nt: TGTGCCAGCAGCTTATGGGGTAGGGGGAGTCGACAAGAGACCCAGTACTTC
cdr3_aa: CASSLWGRGSRQETQYF

v_call: TRBV5-4
j_call: TRBJ2-2
d_call: TRBD2
clone_size: NA
cdr3_nt: TGTGCCAGCAGCGCCGGACTAGCGGAGGACACCGGGGAGCTGTTTTTT
cdr3_aa: CASSAGLAEDTGELFF

v_call: TRBV5-1
j_call: TRBJ2-1
d_call: TRBD2
clone_size: NA
cdr3_nt: TGCGCCAGCAGCTTGGCAGCGGGGGTGACTGACAATGAGCAGTTCTTC
cdr3_aa: CASSLAAGVTDNEQFF

v_call: TRBV28
j_call: TRBJ1-2
d_call: NA
clone_size: NA
cdr3_nt: TGTGCCAGCAGTTTGAGGGCAGAGATCTATGGCTACACCTTC
cdr3_aa: CASSLRAEIYGYTF

v_call: TRBV5-1
j_call: TRBJ1-2
d_call: TRBD1
clone_size: NA
cdr3_nt: TGCGCCAGCAGCGGTGGACAGGGTTGGGCCGCGGGCTACACCTTC
cdr3_aa: CASSGGQGWAAGYTF

v_call: TRBV28
j_call: TRBJ2-1
d_call: TRBD1
clone_size: few
cdr3_nt: TGTGCCAGCAGTTTGGCCGGGACAGGGGGCGATGAGCAGTTCTTC
cdr3_aa: CASSLAGTGGDEQFF

v_call: TRBV19
j_call: TRBJ1-2
d_call: TRBD1
clone_size: NA
cdr3_nt: TGTGCCAGTAGCTACTTAGGACAGGGCCGACCTAATGGCTACACCTTC
cdr3_aa: CASSYLGQGRPNGYTF

v_call: TRBV4-2
j_call: TRBJ2-1
d_call: TRBD2
clone_size: NA
cdr3_nt: TGTGCCAGCAGCCCAGGACTAGCGGGAGGCTACAATGAGCAGTTCTTC
cdr3_aa: CASSPGLAGGYNEQFF